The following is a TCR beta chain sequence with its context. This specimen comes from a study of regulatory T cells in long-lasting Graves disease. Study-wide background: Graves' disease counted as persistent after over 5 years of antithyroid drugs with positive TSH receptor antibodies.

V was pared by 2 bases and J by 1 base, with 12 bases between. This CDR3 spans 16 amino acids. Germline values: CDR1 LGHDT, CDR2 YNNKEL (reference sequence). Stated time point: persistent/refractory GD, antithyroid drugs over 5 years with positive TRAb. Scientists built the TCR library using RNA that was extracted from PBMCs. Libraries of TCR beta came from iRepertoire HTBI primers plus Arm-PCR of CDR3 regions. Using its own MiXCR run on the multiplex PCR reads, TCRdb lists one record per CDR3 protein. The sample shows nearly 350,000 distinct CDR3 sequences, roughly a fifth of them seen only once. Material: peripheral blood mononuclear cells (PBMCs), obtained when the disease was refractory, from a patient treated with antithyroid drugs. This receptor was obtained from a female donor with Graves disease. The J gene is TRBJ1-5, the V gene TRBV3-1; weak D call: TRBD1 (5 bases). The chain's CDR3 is CASSQSGALSNQPQHF. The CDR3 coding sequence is TGTGCCAGCAGCCAAAGTGGGGCCTTAAGCAATCAGCCCCAGCATTTT.